This record concerns one T cell receptor beta chain sequence. The assay was immunoSEQ multiplex PCR, and TCRdb's table has in-frame clones only and misses some. The table has about 140,000 clones, more than 80% seen once; the top ten hold under 9%. This record comes from a study of control samples from healthy donors and cancer patients. Trimming removed 5 bases at V and 0 bases at J, with 16 bases between. The CDR3 length is 16 residues. CDR1 and CDR2 (germline): SGHAT, FQNNGV. This TCR came from a man aged 18-30 years in good health. The chain is built from TRBV11-2 and TRBJ1-1, with D maybe TRBD1 (6 bases). Sequencing was carried out using blood. The chain's CDR3 is CASSPLGGPLNTEAFF. CDR3 sequence (DNA): TGTGCCAGCAGCCCCCTTGGGGGCCCACTGAACACTGAAGCTTTCTTT.